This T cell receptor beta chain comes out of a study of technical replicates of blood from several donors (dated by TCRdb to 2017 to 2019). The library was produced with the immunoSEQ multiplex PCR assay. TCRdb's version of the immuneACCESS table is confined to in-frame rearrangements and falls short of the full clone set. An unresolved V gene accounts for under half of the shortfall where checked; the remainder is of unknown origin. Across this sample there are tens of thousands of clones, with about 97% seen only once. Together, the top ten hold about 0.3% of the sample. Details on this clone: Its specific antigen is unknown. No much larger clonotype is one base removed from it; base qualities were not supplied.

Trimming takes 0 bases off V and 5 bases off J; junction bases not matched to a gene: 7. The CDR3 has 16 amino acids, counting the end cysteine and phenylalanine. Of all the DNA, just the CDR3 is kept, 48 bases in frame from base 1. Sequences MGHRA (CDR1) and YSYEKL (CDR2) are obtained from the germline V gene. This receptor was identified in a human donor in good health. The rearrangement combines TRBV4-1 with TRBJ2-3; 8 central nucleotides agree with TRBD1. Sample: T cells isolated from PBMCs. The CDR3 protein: CASSQDQGARIDTQYF. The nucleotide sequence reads TGCGCCAGCAGCCAAGATCAGGGGGCAAGAATAGATACGCAGTATTTT.